This T cell receptor beta chain was captured by sequencing in a study of technical replicates of blood from a handful of donors. Unmatched junction bases numbered 17, after V lost 1 base and J lost 5 bases. This CDR3 has 18 residues. The repertoire was sequenced with immunoSEQ multiplex PCR; TCRdb's copy has only in-frame clones and lacks some. Seen here are 13,000 to 15,000 clones, approximately 84% observed once, and the top ten hold approximately 11%. The origin of this receptor is a human donor in good health. The chain links TRBV5-3 to TRBJ2-7; 8 bases fit TRBD2. TRBV5-3 is annotated as an ORF whose role is uncertain. Sequencing input: PBMCs. The CDR3 reads CARSLSKRECPGGHEQYF. In DNA form, the CDR3 reads TGTGCCAGAAGCTTGTCGAAGCGGGAGTGCCCTGGAGGTCACGAGCAGTACTTC.